The clone carrying this T cell receptor beta chain showed up just a few times. As yet, its antigen is unknown. Expressed TCRB transcripts were sequenced after all isolated RNA was converted to cDNA. Clones were sequenced by immunoSEQ multiplex PCR, and TCRdb holds only the in-frame ones, with some missing. The sample has around 160,000 clones; approximately 9.1% are singletons. Central memory, naive, regulatory and stem cell-like memory CD4+ cells were sorted by CD45RO/CCR7/CD25/CD127/CD95/CD27. This entry is derived from a study of beta chain features in type 1 diabetes. Looking at the study overall: The study found patients and healthy donors alike in age, gender and cell yields.

Study-level results: At VDJ recombination sites, type 1 diabetes patients had fewer insertions and more deleted nucleotides. A closer apparent resemblance between naive, central memory and Treg TCRB repertoires was seen in patients than in healthy donors. There was a moderate but significant shortening of TCRB CDR3s in all four CD4+ subsets of Type 1 diabetes patients.

The length of the CDR3 is 16 residues. V lost 3 bases and J lost 4; bases outside the gene matches: 7. Germline V gene data show CDR1 as KGHSH and CDR2 as LQKENI. The receptor was isolated from a woman in her twenties or thirties with type 1 diabetes. Material: central memory CD4+ T cells from blood. The genes are TRBV18 and TRBJ1-5; TRBD1 matches at 9 bases. The CDR3 reads CASSPGTGLENQPQHF. Written as DNA, the CDR3 is TGTGCCAGCTCACCGGGGACAGGGCTTGAAAATCAGCCCCAGCATTTT.